These 7 T cell receptor beta chains came from one sample sequenced in a study of control samples from healthy donors and cancer patients. Clones were read by immunoSEQ multiplex PCR, and TCRdb kept only the in-frame ones, dropping some. The sample contains fewer than 100,000 clones, almost 85% of which appear only once. The specimen was blood. Receptor source: a woman aged 55-69 years in good health.

The V call is TRBV5-8, the J call TRBJ1-4; TRBD1 aligns across 9 bases. Germline CDR1 reads SGHTS; CDR2 reads YDEGEE. There are 15 residues in the CDR3. The V gene end was trimmed by 2 bases and the J gene end by 7 bases; junction bases not matched to a gene: 6. CDR3: CASSLLGQGSEKLFF. DNA for the CDR3: TGTGCCAGCAGCTTATTGGGACAGGGTAGTGAAAAACTGTTTTTT.

This clone came up once. The gene calls are TRBV28 and TRBJ2-7; weak D call: TRBD2 (5 bases). CDR3 length equals 15 residues. The V end lost 5 bases, the J end lost 0 bases, and 14 bases lay between the germline ends. Germline lookup yields CDR1 MDHEN and CDR2 SYDVKM. Here the CDR3 DNA reads TGTGCCAGCAGTCCTCCAGCGGCAGTCTCCTACGAGCAGTACTTC. Translation gives CASSPPAAVSYEQYF.

This sequence joins TRBV5-4 and TRBJ2-1; D may be TRBD1 (6 bases). The length of the CDR3 is 15 residues. Germline CDR1 is SGHNT and CDR2 is YYREEE (reference sequence). Between the trimmed V and J ends, which lost 0 bases and 7 bases, there was a span of 14 bases. CDR3 loop: CASSLGQEKANEQFF. The CDR3 nucleotides read TGTGCCAGCAGCTTGGGACAGGAGAAGGCAAATGAGCAGTTCTTC.

J is TRBJ1-5 and V is TRBV6-1, with D perhaps matching TRBD1 (6 bases). Germline CDR1 reads MNHNS; CDR2 reads SASEGT. V lost 2 bases to trimming and J lost 9 bases, with 11 bases between them. This CDR3 region has 13 residues. The CDR3 here is CASSEYEQGPQHF. The CDR3 region has the DNA TGTGCCAGCAGTGAATACGAACAGGGGCCCCAGCATTTT.

The chain couples TRBV5-4 to TRBJ1-1; no definite D call. The CDR3 totals 14 residues. V gave up 0 bases and J gave up 1 base, with 7 bases separating them. Per the germline V gene, CDR1 is SGHNT and CDR2 is YYREEE (reference sequence). CDR3 sequence: CASSLAAGNTEAFF. The CDR3 region has the DNA TGTGCCAGCAGCTTGGCCGCAGGGAACACTGAAGCTTTCTTT.

The gene calls are TRBV3-1 (or the pseudogene TRBV3-2) and TRBJ1-2; possibly TRBD1 for D (6 bases). Germline CDR1 LGHDT, CDR2 YNNKEL (reference sequence). The CDR3 loop spans 15 amino acids. V was trimmed by 5 bases and J by 0 bases, leaving 13 bases between them. The CDR3 DNA sequence: TGTGCCAGCAGCTCTCGGACAGTCACTAACTATGGCTACACCTTC. Protein product: CASSSRTVTNYGYTF.

The rearrangement links TRBV2 to TRBJ1-4, with TRBD1 identical over 8 bases. Germline CDR1 reads SNHLY; CDR2 reads FYNNEI. Losses at the gene ends were 7 bases for V and 5 bases for J; bases not matched to a gene: 9. This CDR3 has 15 amino acids. CDR3 DNA sequence: TGTGCCAGCACCGACAGGGGACGACCAAATGAAAAACTGTTTTTT. It yields the protein CASTDRGRPNEKLFF.